The TCR beta chain described here comes from a study of shared clonotypes between healthy human individuals. Study summary: Each donor contributed plates that comprised three CD4 naive, three CD4 memory, two CD8 naive and one CD8 memory.

Study conclusions and caveats: The rarefaction results pointed to incomplete sorted-subset sequencing despite large depth.

None of the donors, who were healthy HIV-negative adults, had recently had acute infections or vaccinations. Clones were sequenced by immunoSEQ multiplex PCR, and TCRdb holds only the in-frame ones, with some missing. The sample records about 2,500,000 clones, more than 80% being singletons. Turning to this clone: Its target is not known.

The TCR sequence derives from a man aged 18 to 29 in good health. Sequencing was carried out using naive CD4+ T cells sorted from blood. Subset noted: CD45RA+ positively selected.

As DNA, the CDR3 is TGTGCCAGCTCTCCATTCGCTAGCGGACCCACCGGGGAGCTGTTTTTT. Protein sequence: CASSPFASGPTGELFF. V gene TRBV18 combines with J gene TRBJ2-2; TRBD2 aligns across 7 bases. V shed 6 bases, J shed 4 bases, and the junction held 11 bases outside the gene matches. The CDR3 runs to 16 residues. Germline CDR1 and CDR2: KGHSH and LQKENI.